The 21 T cell receptor beta chains presented below share a single source sample, sequenced in a study of identical twins. TCRdb reanalysed the 5' RACE reads using MiXCR and keeps one entry per CDR3 protein. The sample contains about 240,000 distinct CDR3 sequences, approximately 10% of which appear only once. Sample: memory T cells sorted from blood. The receptor source for this set is a man in his fifties or sixties in good health.

This clonotype was observed a handful of times. V is TRBV4-3 and J is TRBJ2-3; D is unresolved. The CDR3 is made up of 17 amino acids. Trimming stripped 0 bases from V and 0 bases from J, with 13 bases between. Per the germline V gene, CDR1 is LGHNA and CDR2 is YSLEER. In DNA, the CDR3 is TGCGCCAGCAGCCAAGATTTTAGGCAACCTAGCACAGATACGCAGTATTTT. It yields the protein CASSQDFRQPSTDTQYF.

This clonotype was counted only a few times. The J gene is TRBJ1-2, the V gene TRBV29-1, with no clear D. There are 10 residues in the CDR3. Per the germline V gene, CDR1 is SQVTM and CDR2 is ANQGSEA. Trimming removed 6 bases at V and 8 bases at J, with 10 bases between. The CDR3 DNA sequence: TGCAGCGTCGACGCCGGGGGCTACACCTTC. Amino acids: CSVDAGGYTF.

The sample holds many counts of this clonotype. The CDR3 protein is CASSMGLRRPNEQFF. For the CDR3, the DNA is TGTGCCAGCAGCATGGGACTCCGGAGGCCCAATGAGCAGTTCTTC. The rearrangement links TRBV5-6 to TRBJ2-1, with D maybe TRBD2 (6 bases). This CDR3 has 15 residues. Germline values: CDR1 SGHDT, CDR2 YYEEEE. V was trimmed by 4 bases and J by 6 bases, leaving 17 bases between them.

This clonotype appeared many times. The chain joins TRBV5-6 to TRBJ2-3; TRBD2 aligns across 9 bases. This CDR3 has 14 amino acids. In germline, CDR1 is SGHDT, CDR2 YYEEEE. V shed 4 bases and J 5 bases; nucleotides not matched to a gene: 5. Here the CDR3 DNA reads TGTGCCAGCAGCCCGTGGACTAGCGAAGATACGCAGTATTTT. Translation: CASSPWTSEDTQYF.

This clonotype appeared many times. In DNA form, the CDR3 reads TGCGCCAGCAGCGTGACCGGGACAAACACAGATACGCAGTATTTT. Translation: CASSVTGTNTDTQYF. This chain connects TRBV5-1 to TRBJ2-3; possible D gene TRBD1, 6 bases. Trimming pared 4 bases from V and 2 bases from J, leaving 14 bases between. The germline V gene encodes CDR1 SGHRS and CDR2 YFSETQ. This CDR3 comprises 15 residues. The variable domain in full, with the rest retrieved from reference TRBV5-1 and TRBJ2-3, is KAGVTQTPRYLIKTRGQQVTLSCSPISGHRSVSWYQQTPGQGLQFLFEYFSETQRNKGNFPGRFSGRQFSNSRSEMNVSTLELGDSALYLCASSVTGTNTDTQYFGPGTRLTVL.

The sample holds a few counts of this clonotype. This chain uses TRBV24-1 with TRBJ2-1; D is uncertain. Deletions cut 9 bases from V and 0 bases from J, with 17 bases between. Germline V gene lookup returns CDR1 KGHDR and CDR2 SFDVKD. This CDR3 spans 16 amino acids. The CDR3 is CATSRTGPSSYNEQFF. Here the CDR3 DNA reads TGTGCCACCTCCAGAACGGGCCCCAGCTCCTACAATGAGCAGTTCTTC.

This clonotype has a count of ten or more. The chain employs TRBV4-2 and TRBJ2-5; tentatively, D is TRBD1 (6 bases). CDR1 is LGHNA, CDR2 YNFKEQ, per germline. This CDR3 comprises 16 residues. Trimming shortened V by 1 base and J by 3 bases, and 15 bases separated the two germline ends. DNA of the CDR3: TGTGCCAGCAGCCAAGGACAGGACCGCTACGAAGAGACCCAGTACTTC. Protein sequence: CASSQGQDRYEETQYF.

Only a few counts were recorded for this clonotype. V gene TRBV28 combines with J gene TRBJ2-1; D might be TRBD2 (6 bases). V was trimmed by 9 bases and J by 3 bases, leaving 15 bases between them. Germline V lookup: CDR1 MDHEN, CDR2 SYDVKM. CDR3 length equals 14 residues. This CDR3 reads CASRTGTRYNEQFF. The CDR3 coding sequence is TGTGCCAGTAGAACCGGGACTCGCTACAATGAGCAGTTCTTC.

This clonotype was observed a few times. The rearrangement uses TRBV28 and TRBJ2-1; tentative D call: TRBD2 (6 bases). Trimming stripped 4 bases from V and 3 bases from J, with 10 bases between. The V gene's germline CDR1 is MDHEN and CDR2 SYDVKM. The length of the CDR3 is 14 residues. The CDR3 reads CASSWVGGYNEQFF. CDR3 sequence (DNA): TGTGCCAGCAGTTGGGTGGGAGGCTACAATGAGCAGTTCTTC.

In this sample, this clonotype turned up many times. The chain employs TRBV7-2 and TRBJ2-3; 7 bases fit TRBD2. Trimming removed 6 bases from V and 5 bases from J; junction bases left unmatched: 8. The CDR3 extends over 14 amino acids. CDR1 and CDR2 (germline): SGHTA, FQGNSA. The CDR3 here is CASRRTGGIDTQYF. In DNA form, the CDR3 reads TGTGCCAGCAGGAGGACCGGGGGGATAGATACGCAGTATTTT.

The J gene is TRBJ1-2, the V gene TRBV18, with 8 bases matching TRBD1. The CDR3 totals 16 residues. CDR1 is KGHSH and CDR2 is LQKENI in the germline V gene. V was pared by 2 bases and J by 8 bases, with 13 bases of the junction left unmatched. CDR3 bases: TGTGCCAGCTCACCATTTAGGCAGGGGGCCAGAGGCGGCTACACCTTC. The encoded protein is CASSPFRQGARGGYTF. The full variable domain, rest sourced from reference TRBV18 and TRBJ1-2, is NAGVMQNPRHLVRRRGQEARLRCSPMKGHSHVYWYRQLPEEGLKFMVYLQKENIIDESGMPKERFSAEFPKEGPSILRIQQVVRGDSAAYFCASSPFRQGARGGYTFGSGTRLTVV.

This chain uses TRBV12-3 or TRBV12-4 with TRBJ1-1; tentatively, D is TRBD1 (6 bases). This CDR3 region has 14 residues. The germline V and J ends were trimmed by 7 bases and 4 bases, with 16 bases remaining between them. DNA for the CDR3: TGTGCCAGCAATCGTCAATTCAGGGGCACTGAAGCTTTCTTT. Its protein is CASNRQFRGTEAFF.

This clonotype was counted between two and nine times. The chain carries TRBV25-1 and TRBJ2-5, with D possibly being TRBD1 (6 bases). The CDR3 is made up of 16 amino acids. Trimming left V 4 bases short and J 2 bases short, with 17 bases between. Germline V lookup: CDR1 MGHDK, CDR2 SYGVNS. The CDR3 DNA reads TGTGCCAGCAGTGCATTGGGGGCAGCAACTCAAGAGACCCAGTACTTC. This translates into CASSALGAATQETQYF.

This clonotype occurred many times. V usage is TRBV27 and J usage is TRBJ2-1, with D unclear. With 8 bases removed from V and 0 bases from J, the gap between germline ends came to 8 bases. The CDR3 runs to 13 residues. Germline V CDR1 and CDR2: MNHEY, SMNVEV (reference sequence). Here the CDR3 DNA reads TGTGCCAGCTCACTGAGCTCCTACAATGAGCAGTTCTTC. Its protein product is CASSLSSYNEQFF.

The rearrangement uses TRBV30 and TRBJ2-1; D possibly corresponds to TRBD2 (6 bases). The CDR3 contains 14 residues. Trimming left V 3 bases short and J 5 bases short, with 14 bases between. The germline gives CDR1 GTSNPN, CDR2 SVGIG (reference sequence). CDR3 protein: CAWSGVAVDNEQFF. The CDR3 DNA is TGTGCCTGGAGCGGGGTAGCGGTAGACAATGAGCAGTTCTTC.

The sample holds many counts of this clonotype. The chain recombines TRBV5-1 with TRBJ1-2; D possibly corresponds to TRBD1 (5 bases). The V end lost 3 bases, the J end lost 4 bases, and 7 bases lay between the germline ends. The germline V gene encodes CDR1 SGHRS and CDR2 YFSETQ. CDR3 size: 12 residues. The CDR3, as DNA: TGCGCCAGCAGCTCGGGGGTCTATGGCTACACCTTC. This translates into CASSSGVYGYTF. The variable domain in full, completed from reference TRBV5-1 and TRBJ1-2, reads KAGVTQTPRYLIKTRGQQVTLSCSPISGHRSVSWYQQTPGQGLQFLFEYFSETQRNKGNFPGRFSGRQFSNSRSEMNVSTLELGDSALYLCASSSGVYGYTFGSGTRLTVV.

This clonotype was recorded a few times. V and J are TRBV5-1 and TRBJ2-1, with 9 bases lining up with TRBD1. Per the germline V gene, CDR1 is SGHRS and CDR2 is YFSETQ. The CDR3 is 15 residues long. V dropped 4 bases and J dropped 12; count of bases not matched to a gene: 14. CDR3 sequence reads: CASSTPGQGLLGQFF. CDR3 nucleotides: TGCGCCAGCAGCACACCGGGACAGGGACTACTAGGGCAGTTCTTC.

This clonotype was seen only a few times. This rearrangement joins TRBV5-1 to TRBJ2-6; TRBD2 is a possible D gene (5 bases). CDR1 and CDR2 (germline): SGHRS, YFSETQ. The V end lost 8 bases, the J end lost 3 bases, and 12 bases lay between the germline ends. The CDR3 consists of 14 residues. CDR3 protein: CASRSGNGANVLTF. CDR3 sequence (DNA): TGCGCCAGTAGATCCGGGAATGGGGCCAACGTCCTGACTTTC.

Ten or more counts support this clonotype. The CDR3 region has the DNA TGTGCCAGCAGCTTTGACGGGTGGGATACGCAGTATTTT. Protein sequence: CASSFDGWDTQYF. J is TRBJ2-3 and V is TRBV7-9; D is ambiguous. CDR3 size: 13 residues. The germline V gene encodes CDR1 SEHNR and CDR2 FQNEAQ (reference sequence). V lost 3 bases to trimming and J lost 6 bases, with 10 bases between them.

The chain carries TRBV5-1 and TRBJ2-2; 8 positions agree with TRBD1. Germline loops: CDR1 SGHRS, CDR2 YFSETQ. V was clipped by 2 bases and J by 4 bases; unmatched bases: 4. The CDR3 totals 15 residues. The CDR3 region is CASSFDRGGTGELFF. DNA of the CDR3: TGCGCCAGCAGCTTCGACAGGGGAGGCACCGGGGAGCTGTTTTTT.

This clonotype appeared many times. The rearrangement uses TRBV9 and TRBJ2-1, with D possibly being TRBD1 (6 bases). Trimming cost V 3 bases and J 1 base, with 11 bases left between them. CDR3 length: 15 amino acids. Per germline, CDR1 SGDLS and CDR2 YYNGEE. DNA for the CDR3: TGTGCCAGCAGCGCCCGACAGGCATCCTACAATGAGCAGTTCTTC. Protein sequence: CASSARQASYNEQFF.